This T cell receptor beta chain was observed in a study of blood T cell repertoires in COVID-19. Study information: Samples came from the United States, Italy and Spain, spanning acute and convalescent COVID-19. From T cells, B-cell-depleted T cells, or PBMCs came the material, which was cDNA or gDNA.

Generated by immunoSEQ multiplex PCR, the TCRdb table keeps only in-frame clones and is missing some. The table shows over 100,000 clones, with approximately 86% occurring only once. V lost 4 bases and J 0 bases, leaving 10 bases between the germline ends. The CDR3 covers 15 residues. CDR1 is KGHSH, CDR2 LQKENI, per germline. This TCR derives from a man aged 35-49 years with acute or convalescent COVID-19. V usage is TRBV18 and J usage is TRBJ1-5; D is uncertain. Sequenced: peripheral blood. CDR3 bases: TGTGCCAGCTCACAGGATCAGGATAGCAATCAGCCCCAGCATTTT. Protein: CASSQDQDSNQPQHF. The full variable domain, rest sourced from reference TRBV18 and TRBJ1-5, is NAGVMQNPRHLVRRRGQEARLRCSPMKGHSHVYWYRQLPEEGLKFMVYLQKENIIDESGMPKERFSAEFPKEGPSILRIQQVVRGDSAAYFCASSQDQDSNQPQHFGDGTRLSIL.